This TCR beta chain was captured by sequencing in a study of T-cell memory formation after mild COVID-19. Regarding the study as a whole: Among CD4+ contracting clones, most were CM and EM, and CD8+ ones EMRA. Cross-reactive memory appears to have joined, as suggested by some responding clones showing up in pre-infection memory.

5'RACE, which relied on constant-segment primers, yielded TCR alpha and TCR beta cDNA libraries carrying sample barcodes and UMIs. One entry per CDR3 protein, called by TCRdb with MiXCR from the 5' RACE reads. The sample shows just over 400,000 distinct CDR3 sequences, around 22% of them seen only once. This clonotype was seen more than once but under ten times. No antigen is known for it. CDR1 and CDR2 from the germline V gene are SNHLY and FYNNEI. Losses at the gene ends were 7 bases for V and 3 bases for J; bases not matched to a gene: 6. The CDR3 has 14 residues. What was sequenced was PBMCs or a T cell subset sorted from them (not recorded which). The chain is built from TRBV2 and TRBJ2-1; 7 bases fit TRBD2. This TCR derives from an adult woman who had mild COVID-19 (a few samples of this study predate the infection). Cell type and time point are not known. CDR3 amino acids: CASTPAGNYNEQFF. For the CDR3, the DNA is TGTGCCAGCACCCCAGCGGGGAACTACAATGAGCAGTTCTTC. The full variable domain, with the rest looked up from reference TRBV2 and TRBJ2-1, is EPEVTQTPSHQVTQMGQEVILRCVPISNHLYFYWYRQILGQKVEFLVSFYNNEISEKSEIFDDQFSVERPDGSNFTLKIRSTKLEDSAMYFCASTPAGNYNEQFFGPGTRLTVL.